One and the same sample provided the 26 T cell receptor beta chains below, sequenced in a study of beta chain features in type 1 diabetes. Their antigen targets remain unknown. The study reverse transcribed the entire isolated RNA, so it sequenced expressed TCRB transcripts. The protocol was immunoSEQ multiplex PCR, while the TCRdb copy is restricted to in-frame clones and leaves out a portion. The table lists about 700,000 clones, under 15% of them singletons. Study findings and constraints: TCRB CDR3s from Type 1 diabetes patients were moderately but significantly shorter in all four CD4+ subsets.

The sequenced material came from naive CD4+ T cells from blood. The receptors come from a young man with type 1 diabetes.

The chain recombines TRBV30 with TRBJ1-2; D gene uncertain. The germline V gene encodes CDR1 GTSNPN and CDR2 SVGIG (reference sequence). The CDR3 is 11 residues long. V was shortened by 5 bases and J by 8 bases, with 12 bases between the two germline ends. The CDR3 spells CAWAATGGYTF. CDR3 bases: TGTGCCTGGGCAGCTACTGGAGGCTACACCTTC.

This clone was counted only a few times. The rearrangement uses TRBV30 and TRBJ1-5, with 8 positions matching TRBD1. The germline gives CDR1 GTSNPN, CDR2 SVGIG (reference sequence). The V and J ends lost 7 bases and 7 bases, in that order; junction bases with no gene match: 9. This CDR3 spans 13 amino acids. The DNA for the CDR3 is TGTGCCTTAGGACAGGGAGGAAGGCAGCCCCAGCATTTT. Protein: CALGQGGRQPQHF.

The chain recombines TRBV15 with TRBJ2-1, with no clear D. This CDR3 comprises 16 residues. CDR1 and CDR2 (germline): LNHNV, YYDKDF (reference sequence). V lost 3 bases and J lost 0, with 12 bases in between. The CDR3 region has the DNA TGTGCCACCAGCAGGTCGGTGTACGGCTCCTACAATGAGCAGTTCTTC. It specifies CATSRSVYGSYNEQFF.

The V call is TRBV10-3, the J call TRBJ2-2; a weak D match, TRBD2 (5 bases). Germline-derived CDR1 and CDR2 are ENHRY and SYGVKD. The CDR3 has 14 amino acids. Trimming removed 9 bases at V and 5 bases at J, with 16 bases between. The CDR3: CAMNRNRETGELFF. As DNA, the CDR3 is TGTGCCATGAATCGAAATAGGGAGACCGGGGAGCTGTTTTTT.

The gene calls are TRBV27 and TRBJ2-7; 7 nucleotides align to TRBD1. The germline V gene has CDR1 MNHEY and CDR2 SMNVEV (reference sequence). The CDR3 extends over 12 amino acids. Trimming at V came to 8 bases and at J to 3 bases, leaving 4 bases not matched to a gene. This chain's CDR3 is CASRDSRYEQYF. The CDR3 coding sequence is TGTGCCAGCCGGGACAGTCGCTACGAGCAGTACTTC.

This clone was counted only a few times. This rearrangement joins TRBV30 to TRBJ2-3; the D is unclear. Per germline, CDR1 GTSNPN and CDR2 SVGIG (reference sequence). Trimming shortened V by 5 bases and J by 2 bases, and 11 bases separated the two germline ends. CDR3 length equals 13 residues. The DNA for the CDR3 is TGTGCCTGGCGGTCCCCTGCCACAGATACGCAGTATTTT. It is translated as CAWRSPATDTQYF.

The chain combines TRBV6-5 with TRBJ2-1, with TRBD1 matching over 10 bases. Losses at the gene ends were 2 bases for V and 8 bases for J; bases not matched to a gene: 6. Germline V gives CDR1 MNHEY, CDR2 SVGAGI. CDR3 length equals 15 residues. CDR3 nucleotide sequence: TGTGCCAGCAGTTACCGGGACAGGGGATTCTATGAGCAGTTCTTC. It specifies CASSYRDRGFYEQFF.

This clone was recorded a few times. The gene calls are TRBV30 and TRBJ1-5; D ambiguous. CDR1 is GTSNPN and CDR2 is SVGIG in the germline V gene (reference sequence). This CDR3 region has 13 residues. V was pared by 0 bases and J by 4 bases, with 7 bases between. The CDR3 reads CAWSVEPNQPQHF. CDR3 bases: TGTGCCTGGAGTGTGGAGCCGAATCAGCCCCAGCATTTT.

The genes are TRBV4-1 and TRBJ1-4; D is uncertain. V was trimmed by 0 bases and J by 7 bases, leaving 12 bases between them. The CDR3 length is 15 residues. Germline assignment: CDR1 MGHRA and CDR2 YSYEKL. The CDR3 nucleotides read TGCGCCAGCAGCCAAGATGGCTTGGGGAGTGAAAAACTGTTTTTT. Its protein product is CASSQDGLGSEKLFF.

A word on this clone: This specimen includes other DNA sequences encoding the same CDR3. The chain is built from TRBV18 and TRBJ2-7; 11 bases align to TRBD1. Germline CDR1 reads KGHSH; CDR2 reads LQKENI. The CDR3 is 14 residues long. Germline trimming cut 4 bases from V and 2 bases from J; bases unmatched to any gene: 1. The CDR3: CASSLGQGAYEQYF. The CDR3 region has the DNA TGTGCCAGCTCACTGGGACAGGGGGCCTACGAGCAGTACTTC.

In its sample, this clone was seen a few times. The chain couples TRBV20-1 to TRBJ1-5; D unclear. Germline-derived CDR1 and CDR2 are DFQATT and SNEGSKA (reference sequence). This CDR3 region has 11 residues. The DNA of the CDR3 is TGCAGCGTTAAGAGCAATCAGCCCCAGCATTTT. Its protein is CSVKSNQPQHF.

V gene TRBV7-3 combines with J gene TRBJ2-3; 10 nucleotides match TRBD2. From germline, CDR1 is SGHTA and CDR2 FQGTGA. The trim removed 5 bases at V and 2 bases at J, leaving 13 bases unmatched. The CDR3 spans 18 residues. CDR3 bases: TGTGCCAGCAGCCCGTTAGCGGGGGGCCTGATAATCACAGATACGCAGTATTTT. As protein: CASSPLAGGLIITDTQYF.

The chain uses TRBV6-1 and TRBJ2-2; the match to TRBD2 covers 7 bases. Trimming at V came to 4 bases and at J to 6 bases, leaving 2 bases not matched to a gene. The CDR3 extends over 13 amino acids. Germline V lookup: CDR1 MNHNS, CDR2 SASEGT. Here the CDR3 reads CASSVTSPGELFF. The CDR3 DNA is TGTGCCAGCAGTGTGACTAGCCCCGGGGAGCTGTTTTTT.

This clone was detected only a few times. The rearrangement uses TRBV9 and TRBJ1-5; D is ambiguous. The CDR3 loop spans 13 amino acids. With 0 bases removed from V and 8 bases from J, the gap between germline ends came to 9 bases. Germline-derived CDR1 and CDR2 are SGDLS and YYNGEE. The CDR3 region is CASSVAGSEPQHF. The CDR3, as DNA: TGTGCCAGCAGCGTAGCGGGTAGCGAGCCCCAGCATTTT.

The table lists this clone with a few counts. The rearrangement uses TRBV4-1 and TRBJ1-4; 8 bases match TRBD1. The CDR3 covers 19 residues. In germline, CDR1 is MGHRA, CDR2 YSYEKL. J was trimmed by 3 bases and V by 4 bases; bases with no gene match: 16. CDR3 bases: TGCGCCAGCAGCCCGTCTAGGACAGGGATCGGGGTATCTAATGAAAAACTGTTTTTT. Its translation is CASSPSRTGIGVSNEKLFF.

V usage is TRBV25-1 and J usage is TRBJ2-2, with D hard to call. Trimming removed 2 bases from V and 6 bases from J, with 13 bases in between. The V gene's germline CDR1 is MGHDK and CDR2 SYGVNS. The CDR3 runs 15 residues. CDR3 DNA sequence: TGTGCCAGCAGTGAACGGGTCCCCCTCGCCGGGGAGCTGTTTTTT. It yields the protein CASSERVPLAGELFF.

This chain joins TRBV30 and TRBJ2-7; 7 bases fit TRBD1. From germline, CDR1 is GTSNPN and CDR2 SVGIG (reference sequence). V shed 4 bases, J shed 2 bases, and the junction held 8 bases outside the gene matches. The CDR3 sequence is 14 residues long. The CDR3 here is CAWTGDRQAYEQYF. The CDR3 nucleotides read TGTGCCTGGACCGGGGACAGACAGGCCTACGAGCAGTACTTC. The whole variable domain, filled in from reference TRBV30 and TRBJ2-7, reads SQTIHQWPATLVQPVGSPLSLECTVEGTSNPNLYWYRQAAGRGLQLLFYSVGIGQISSEVPQNLSASRPQDRQFILSSKKLLLSDSGFYLCAWTGDRQAYEQYFGPGTRLTVT.

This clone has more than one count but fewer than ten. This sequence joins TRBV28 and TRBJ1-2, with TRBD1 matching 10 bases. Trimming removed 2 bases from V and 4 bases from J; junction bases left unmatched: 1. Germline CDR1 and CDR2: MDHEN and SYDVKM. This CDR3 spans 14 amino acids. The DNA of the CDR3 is TGTGCCAGCAGTTTAGGGGACAGGGGCTATGGCTACACCTTC. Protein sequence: CASSLGDRGYGYTF.

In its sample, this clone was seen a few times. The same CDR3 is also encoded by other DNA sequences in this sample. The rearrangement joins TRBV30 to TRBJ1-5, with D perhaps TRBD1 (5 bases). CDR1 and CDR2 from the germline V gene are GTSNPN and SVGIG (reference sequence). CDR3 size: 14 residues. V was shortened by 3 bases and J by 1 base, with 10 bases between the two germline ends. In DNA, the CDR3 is TGTGCCTGGAGCGGCAGGGTGAGCAATCAGCCCCAGCATTTT. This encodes CAWSGRVSNQPQHF.

For the CDR3, the DNA is TGTGCCAGCAGTCAGGGGATCTATGGCTACACCTTC. It encodes CASSQGIYGYTF. The V call is TRBV25-1, the J call TRBJ1-2; TRBD1 is a possible D gene (6 bases). The CDR3 length is 12 residues. The germline V gene has CDR1 MGHDK and CDR2 SYGVNS. The V end was cut by 5 bases, the J end by 4 bases, with 8 bases between.

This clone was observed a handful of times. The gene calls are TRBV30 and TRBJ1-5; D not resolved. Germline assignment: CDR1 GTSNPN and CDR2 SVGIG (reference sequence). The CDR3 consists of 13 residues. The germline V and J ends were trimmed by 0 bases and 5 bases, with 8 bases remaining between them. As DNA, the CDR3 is TGTGCCTGGAGTGTACGAGATTATCAGCCCCAGCATTTT. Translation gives CAWSVRDYQPQHF. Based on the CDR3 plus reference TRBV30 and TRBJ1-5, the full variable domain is SQTIHQWPATLVQPVGSPLSLECTVEGTSNPNLYWYRQAAGRGLQLLFYSVGIGQISSEVPQNLSASRPQDRQFILSSKKLLLSDSGFYLCAWSVRDYQPQHFGDGTRLSIL.

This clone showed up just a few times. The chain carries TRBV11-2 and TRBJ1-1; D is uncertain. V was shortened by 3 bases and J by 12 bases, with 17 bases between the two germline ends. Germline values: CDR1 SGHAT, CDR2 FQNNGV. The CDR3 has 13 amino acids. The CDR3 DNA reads TGTGCCAGCAGCTTTAAGTCGCCCAGCTCAACTTTCTTT. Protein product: CASSFKSPSSTFF.

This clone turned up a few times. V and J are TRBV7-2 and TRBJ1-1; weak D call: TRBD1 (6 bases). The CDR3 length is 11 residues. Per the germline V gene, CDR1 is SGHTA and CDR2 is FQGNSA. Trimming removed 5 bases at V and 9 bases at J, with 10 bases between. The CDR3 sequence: CASSPDRKAFF. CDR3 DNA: TGTGCCAGCAGCCCGGACAGAAAAGCTTTCTTT.

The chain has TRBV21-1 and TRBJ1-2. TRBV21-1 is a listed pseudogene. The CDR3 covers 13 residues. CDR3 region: CASSKKGEDGYTF. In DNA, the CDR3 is TGTGCCAGCAGCAAAAAGGGAGAGGATGGCTACACCTTC.

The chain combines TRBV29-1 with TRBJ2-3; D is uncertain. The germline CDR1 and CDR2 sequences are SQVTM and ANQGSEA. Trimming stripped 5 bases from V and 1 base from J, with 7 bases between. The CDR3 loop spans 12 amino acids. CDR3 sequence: CSVFSGTDTQYF. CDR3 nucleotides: TGCAGCGTTTTTTCCGGCACAGATACGCAGTATTTT.

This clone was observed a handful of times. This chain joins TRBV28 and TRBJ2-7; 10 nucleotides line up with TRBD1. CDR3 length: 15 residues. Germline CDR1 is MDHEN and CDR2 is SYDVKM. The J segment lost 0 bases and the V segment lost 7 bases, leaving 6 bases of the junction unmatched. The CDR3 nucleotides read TGTGCCAGCATCCGACAGGGGGCGGACTCCTACGAGCAGTACTTC. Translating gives CASIRQGADSYEQYF.